This T cell receptor beta chain was recovered during a study of OX40 agonist ivuxolimab in advanced cancers. Overall study context: The drug used for patients, ivuxolimab, was an agonistic anti-OX40 (CD134) antibody.

Points on this clone: Its antigen is still unknown.

With baseline, cycle 4 day 1, and cycle 7 day 1 as timepoints, blood was sampled. Whole-study results and caveats: Clones of CD4+ and CD8+ blood T cells grew by week 6 at doses of 0.1 to 3.0 mg/kg. Average numbers of expanded clones were greater in CD8+ T cells than in CD4+.

Clones were read by immunoSEQ multiplex PCR, and TCRdb kept only the in-frame ones, dropping some. The sample lists approximately 37,000 clones; under 85% were seen once. The sequencing used CD4+ or CD8+ T cells sorted from blood, collected in a trial of the OX40 agonist ivuxolimab. This sequence originates from an adult with an advanced solid tumor such as melanoma, head and neck, liver or kidney cancer.

CDR3 nucleotide sequence: TGTGCCAGCAGGGAAAGAACAGGGTTAGGGGCCAACGTCCTGACTTTC. Translation: CASRERTGLGANVLTF. The chain combines TRBV2 with TRBJ2-6, with a weak D call TRBD1 (6 bases). The CDR3 consists of 16 residues. Trimming shortened V by 6 bases and J by 4 bases, and 16 bases separated the two germline ends. Per the germline V gene, CDR1 is SNHLY and CDR2 is FYNNEI.